This paragraph reports one T cell receptor beta chain. Clones were sequenced by immunoSEQ multiplex PCR, and TCRdb holds only the in-frame ones, with some missing. The top ten clones hold around 0.8% of a sample with about 58,000 clones, 81% of them seen once. This sample was included in a study of OX40 agonist ivuxolimab in advanced cancers. The CDR3 covers 14 residues. V lost 6 bases to trimming and J lost 5 bases; unmatched junction nucleotides: 7. Germline-derived CDR1 and CDR2 are SQVTM and ANQGSEA. The chain recombines TRBV29-1 with TRBJ2-5; the match to TRBD2 covers 12 bases. The sample in question was CD4+ or CD8+ T cells sorted from blood, obtained in a trial of the OX40 agonist ivuxolimab. This TCR was recovered from an adult with an advanced solid tumor such as melanoma, head and neck, liver or kidney cancer. The CDR3 spells CSVATSGGFETQYF. The DNA for the CDR3 is TGCAGCGTCGCGACTAGCGGGGGTTTTGAGACCCAGTACTTC.